Listed below are T cell receptor beta chains from one sample, sequenced in a study of blood T cell repertoires in COVID-19. The protocol was immunoSEQ multiplex PCR, while the TCRdb copy is restricted to in-frame clones and leaves out a portion. The table has roughly 120,000 clones, approximately 80% seen once; the top ten hold roughly 8%. The sample comprised peripheral blood. The origin of the receptors is a woman aged 35 to 49 with acute or convalescent COVID-19. CDR3s include the opening cysteine and the closing phenylalanine or tryptophan. D genes are given only for firm matches. Clone sizes are given selectively: once, few, many, or a class where the clone is expanded.

few	TRBV5-1	TRBJ1-3	-	CASSAGTGDSGNTIYF	TGCGCCAGCAGCGCAGGTACAGGCGACTCTGGAAACACCATATATTTT
once	TRBV12-5	TRBJ2-7	-	CASGLLRGGSGEQYF	TGTGCTAGTGGTTTGCTTAGGGGGGGGTCGGGCGAGCAGTACTTC
once	TRBV4-1	TRBJ2-7	-	CASSQEWTQPYEQYF	TGCGCCAGCAGCCAAGAATGGACTCAGCCCTACGAGCAGTACTTC
-	TRBV28	TRBJ1-2	-	CASSLVQGRTYGYTF	TGTGCCAGCAGTTTAGTACAGGGTCGGACCTATGGCTACACCTTC
-	TRBV6-5	TRBJ1-2	-	CAGRQVNYGYTF	TGTGCCGGAAGACAGGTTAACTATGGCTACACCTTC
-	TRBV18	TRBJ1-4	-	CASSLLTGTNEKLFF	TGTGCCAGCTCACTATTGACGGGTACTAATGAAAAACTGTTTTTT
-	TRBV6-5	TRBJ2-7	TRBD1	CASSYSTGGYEQYF	TGTGCCAGCAGTTACTCGACAGGGGGTTACGAGCAGTACTTC
-	TRBV11-2	TRBJ2-3	-	CASSSPGTSTDTQYF	TGTGCCAGCAGCTCACCCGGGACTAGCACAGATACGCAGTATTTT
-	TRBV5-4	TRBJ1-1	-	CASWQNVYTEAFF	TGTGCCAGCTGGCAGAATGTTTACACTGAAGCTTTCTTT
-	TRBV5-8	TRBJ2-7	-	CASSLGAGITYEQYF	TGTGCCAGCAGCTTGGGGGCAGGGATTACCTACGAGCAGTACTTC
-	TRBV4-1	TRBJ2-3	-	CASSQPDITDTQYF	TGCGCCAGCAGCCAGCCAGACATCACAGATACGCAGTATTTT
-	TRBV6-1	TRBJ1-2	TRBD1	CASSDYRGANYGYTF	TGTGCCAGCAGTGATTACAGGGGAGCGAACTATGGCTACACCTTC
-	TRBV7-9	TRBJ1-2	-	CASSADSPGNTF	TGTGCCAGCAGCGCGGACAGCCCCGGGAACACCTTC
-	TRBV6-2/TRBV6-3	TRBJ1-1	TRBD1	CASSYPMGQGRTEAFF	TGTGCCAGCAGTTACCCCATGGGACAGGGGAGGACTGAAGCTTTCTTT
-	TRBV6-5	TRBJ2-7	TRBD2	CASSYRGGLGEQYF	TGTGCCAGCAGTTACCGGGGGGGGTTGGGGGAGCAGTACTTC
-	TRBV7-2	TRBJ1-1	TRBD1	CASSLTGGSNTEAFF	TGTGCCAGCAGCTTGACAGGGGGATCGAACACTGAAGCTTTCTTT
once	TRBV15	TRBJ2-3	TRBD1	CATSRVQGADTQYF	TGTGCCACCAGCAGAGTTCAGGGGGCCGATACGCAGTATTTT
medium-sized	TRBV5-1	TRBJ1-2	-	CASSLTGHLYGYTF	TGCGCCAGCAGCTTGACCGGACACCTCTATGGCTACACCTTC
medium-sized	TRBV14	TRBJ2-3	TRBD2	CASSPMGLASTDTQYF	TGTGCCAGCAGCCCAATGGGACTAGCAAGCACAGATACGCAGTATTTT
-	TRBV30	TRBJ1-2	TRBD1	CAWSVGQGNYGYTF	TGTGCCTGGAGTGTAGGACAGGGGAACTATGGCTACACCTTC
few	TRBV24-1	TRBJ1-2	-	CATSSGYGYTF	TGTGCCACCAGTTCAGGGTATGGCTACACCTTC
-	TRBV19	TRBJ1-2	-	CASARPGQENYGYTF	TGTGCCAGTGCTAGACCGGGACAAGAGAACTATGGCTACACCTTC
-	TRBV30	TRBJ1-1	-	CAWSRVSGEAFF	TGTGCCTGGAGCAGGGTTTCTGGTGAAGCTTTCTTT
-	TRBV2	TRBJ1-1	-	CASILEDTEAFF	TGTGCCAGCATTCTGGAGGACACTGAAGCTTTCTTT
-	TRBV7-2	TRBJ2-3	-	CASSLSGHTDTQYF	TGTGCCAGCAGCTTGAGCGGCCACACAGATACGCAGTATTTT
-	TRBV19	TRBJ2-7	-	CASSIGGTHLYEQYF	TGTGCCAGTAGTATTGGGGGGACCCACCTCTACGAGCAGTACTTC
-	TRBV29-1	TRBJ1-3	-	CSVEGGLTGNTIYF	TGCAGCGTTGAGGGGGGGTTAACTGGAAACACCATATATTTT
-	TRBV30	TRBJ2-7	TRBD2	CAWSSGLARAYEQYF	TGTGCCTGGAGTTCCGGACTAGCGCGAGCCTACGAGCAGTACTTC
-	TRBV10-2	TRBJ1-1	-	CASSPGGWSAEAFF	TGCGCCAGCAGTCCGGGGGGTTGGTCCGCTGAAGCTTTCTTT
once	TRBV4-1	TRBJ2-3	TRBD2	CASSQDGAGGRNTQYF	TGCGCCAGCAGCCAAGATGGGGCGGGGGGGCGAAATACGCAGTATTTT
-	TRBV13	TRBJ2-1	TRBD2	CASSLGGGADEQFF	TGTGCCAGCAGCTTAGGCGGGGGGGCGGATGAGCAGTTCTTC
-	TRBV18	TRBJ2-2	-	CASQTGANTGELFF	TGTGCCAGCCAAACAGGCGCGAACACCGGGGAGCTGTTTTTT
-	TRBV30	TRBJ2-7	-	CAWSVRGSEQYF	TGTGCCTGGAGTGTACGGGGGTCCGAGCAGTACTTC
-	TRBV4-3	TRBJ1-2	TRBD1	CASSQDWGTGSGSGLGYTF	TGCGCCAGCAGCCAAGATTGGGGGACAGGGAGTGGCTCGGGGCTCGGCTACACCTTC
-	TRBV29-1	TRBJ1-5	TRBD1	CSATTGSDSQPQHF	TGCAGCGCCACGACAGGGAGTGATAGTCAGCCCCAGCATTTT
few	TRBV4-1	TRBJ1-2	TRBD1	CASSQAPFDRGVNGYTF	TGCGCCAGCAGCCAAGCCCCCTTTGACAGGGGGGTAAATGGCTACACCTTC
-	TRBV9	TRBJ1-6	TRBD1	CASSAPDRGSPLHF	TGTGCCAGCAGCGCCCCCGACAGGGGTTCACCCCTCCACTTT
-	TRBV7-6	TRBJ2-7	TRBD1	CASSLSHRGAYEQYF	TGTGCCAGCAGCTTATCCCACAGGGGGGCCTACGAGCAGTACTTC
-	TRBV7-9	TRBJ1-1	TRBD1	CASSLGRTGDKAFF	TGTGCCAGCAGCTTAGGTCGTACAGGGGACAAAGCTTTCTTT
-	TRBV5-1	TRBJ1-1	TRBD1	CASSAWTGSRTEAFF	TGCGCCAGCAGCGCCTGGACAGGGTCCAGGACTGAAGCTTTCTTT
-	TRBV14	TRBJ1-1	-	CASSMPGTNTEAFF	TGTGCCAGCAGTATGCCAGGAACGAACACTGAAGCTTTCTTT
-	TRBV7-8	TRBJ1-6	-	CASSLKRSQNSPLHF	TGTGCCAGCAGCTTAAAACGGTCCCAAAATTCACCCCTCCACTTT
-	TRBV30	TRBJ1-5	TRBD1	CAWRVQGAVGQPQHF	TGTGCCTGGAGAGTACAGGGGGCTGTCGGTCAGCCCCAGCATTTT
-	TRBV2	TRBJ1-2	-	CASSVGHFYGYTF	TGTGCCAGCAGTGTGGGACACTTCTATGGCTACACCTTC
-	TRBV11-2	TRBJ1-2	TRBD1	CASSPGQQYGYTF	TGTGCCAGCAGCCCGGGACAGCAATATGGCTACACCTTC
-	TRBV19	TRBJ1-1	TRBD1	CASSPLRTGKTEAFF	TGTGCCAGTAGTCCCCTAAGGACAGGGAAAACTGAAGCTTTCTTT
once	TRBV11-3	TRBJ2-2	-	CASSLQGTGELFF	TGTGCCAGCAGCTTACAGGGGACCGGGGAGCTGTTTTTT
-	TRBV6-5	TRBJ1-2	-	CASSKGVFSSYTF	TGTGCCAGCTCGAAGGGGGTTTTTTCGAGCTACACCTTC
few	TRBV30	TRBJ1-4	-	CAWSVMRSTNEKLFF	TGTGCCTGGAGTGTAATGAGGTCAACTAATGAAAAACTGTTTTTT
-	TRBV2	TRBJ2-7	-	CASSSAYEQYF	TGTGCCAGCAGTTCGGCCTACGAGCAGTACTTC
-	TRBV5-1	TRBJ2-7	-	CASSLAEGTYYEQYF	TGCGCCAGCAGCTTGGCCGAAGGGACTTACTACGAGCAGTACTTC
-	TRBV6-5	TRBJ1-5	TRBD1	CASSPDRGLQPQHF	TGTGCCAGCAGCCCAGACAGGGGCCTTCAGCCCCAGCATTTT
-	TRBV14	TRBJ2-1	TRBD2	CASQRGSYNEQFF	TGTGCCAGCCAGCGGGGGTCCTACAATGAGCAGTTCTTC
-	TRBV7-6	TRBJ2-7	-	CASSSRARGEQYF	TGTGCCAGCAGCTCCAGAGCAAGGGGGGAGCAGTACTTC
-	TRBV7-9	TRBJ2-3	TRBD2	CASSLVASGAADTQYF	TGTGCCAGCAGCTTAGTGGCTAGCGGGGCCGCAGATACGCAGTATTTT
-	TRBV6-2/TRBV6-3	TRBJ2-7	-	CASSYSPGPPYEQYF	TGTGCCAGCAGTTACTCACCAGGTCCCCCCTACGAGCAGTACTTC
-	TRBV7-9	TRBJ1-1	TRBD1	CASSSAGTGRYVPF	TGTGCCAGCAGCAGCGCCGGGACAGGGAGATATGTTCCGTTT